The sequence of this T cell receptor beta chain was determined in a study of blood T cell repertoires in COVID-19. The CDR3 consists of 16 residues. The germline CDR1 and CDR2 sequences are SGHVS and FQNEAQ. V lost 5 bases, J lost 3 bases, and 8 bases stayed unmatched. Two consecutive negative NP/OP PCR tests, clearance, or resolved symptoms defined Cohort 3 recovery. Measured with immunoSEQ multiplex PCR; TCRdb has only the in-frame clones, and not every one. This table has some 200,000 clones, approximately 89% appearing once. V is TRBV7-8 and J is TRBJ2-1, with 9 positions matching TRBD2. This TCR was recovered from a woman younger than 30 who had recovered from COVID-19. Material for sequencing was PBMCs or T cells enriched from blood (not recorded which). The CDR3 region has the DNA TGTGCCAGCAGCGCCTTAGCGGGAGTTTTCTACAATGAGCAGTTCTTC. Its protein is CASSALAGVFYNEQFF. The whole variable domain, remainder taken from reference TRBV7-8 and TRBJ2-1, is GAGVSQSPRYKVAKRGQDVALRCDPISGHVSLFWYQQALGQGPEFLTYFQNEAQLDKSGLPSDRFFAERPEGSVSTLKIQRTQQEDSAVYLCASSALAGVFYNEQFFGPGTRLTVL.